This TCR beta chain comes out of a study of shared clonotypes between healthy human individuals. Study findings and constraints: Sequencing depth was expected to affect clonotype sharing among donors.

Trimming took 5 bases from V and 4 from J; bases not matched to a gene: 6. The CDR3 loop spans 14 amino acids. Germline values: CDR1 MNHNS, CDR2 SASEGT. Produced via immunoSEQ multiplex PCR; TCRdb's table is partial and in-frame only. The sample yields some 530,000 clones, around 73% seen once. On this clone itself: Its antigen is undetermined.

J is TRBJ2-7 and V is TRBV6-1, with 9 nucleotides matching TRBD1. Specimen: PBMCs. The TCR originated in a woman in her thirties or forties in good health. Some clones in this sample may be carry-over from other donors' samples. CDR3 region: CASSTGGAGYEQYF. CDR3 DNA: TGTGCCAGCAGTACAGGGGGCGCCGGGTACGAGCAGTACTTC.